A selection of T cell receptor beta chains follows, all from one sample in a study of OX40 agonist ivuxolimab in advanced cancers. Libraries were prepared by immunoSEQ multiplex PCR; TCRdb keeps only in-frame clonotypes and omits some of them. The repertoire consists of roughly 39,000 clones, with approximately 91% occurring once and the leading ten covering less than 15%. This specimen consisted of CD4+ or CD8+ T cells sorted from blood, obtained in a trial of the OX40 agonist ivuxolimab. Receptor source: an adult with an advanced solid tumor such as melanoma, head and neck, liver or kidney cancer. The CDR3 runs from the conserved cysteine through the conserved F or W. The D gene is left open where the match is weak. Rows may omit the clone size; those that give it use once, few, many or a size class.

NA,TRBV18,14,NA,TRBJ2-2,TGTGCCAGCTCAAATCAGGGGCCGGCCGGGGAGCTGTTTTTT,CASSNQGPAGELFF
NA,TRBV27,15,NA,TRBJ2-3,TGTGCCAGCAAACCAGGACTCAAAAACACAGATACGCAGTATTTT,CASKPGLKNTDTQYF
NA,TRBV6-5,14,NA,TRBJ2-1,TGTGCCAGCAGTACCGGGACCAAGGTCGTTGAGCAGTTCTTC,CASSTGTKVVEQFF
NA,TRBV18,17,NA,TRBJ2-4,TGTGCCAGCTCACCCCCACAGCCCTCAATACTGAAAAACATTCAGTACTTC,CASSPPQPSILKNIQYF
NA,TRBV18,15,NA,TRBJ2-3,TGTGCCAGCTCACCTCCAGTGCTACGCACAGATACGCAGTATTTT,CASSPPVLRTDTQYF
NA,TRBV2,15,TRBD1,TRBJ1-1,TGTGCCAGCAGTTTACAGGGGGCGGCTGGACCTGAAGCTTTCTTT,CASSLQGAAGPEAFF
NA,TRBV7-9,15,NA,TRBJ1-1,TGTGCCAGCAGCCCACCAGGGAAGGTGAACACTGAAGCTTTCTTT,CASSPPGKVNTEAFF
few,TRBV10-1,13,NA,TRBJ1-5,TGCGCCAGCAGGCGACAGGTACATCAGCCCCAGCATTTT,CASRRQVHQPQHF
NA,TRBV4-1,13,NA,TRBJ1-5,TGCGCCAGCAGCCAAGGTAGACAGCAGCCCCAGCATTTT,CASSQGRQQPQHF
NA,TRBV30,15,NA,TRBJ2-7,TGTGCCTGGTCCCGGGGACGGGTACTCTCCTACGAGCAGTACTTC,CAWSRGRVLSYEQYF
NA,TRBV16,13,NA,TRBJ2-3,TGTGCCAGCAGTCATCCAACTCCGGATACGCAGTATTTT,CASSHPTPDTQYF
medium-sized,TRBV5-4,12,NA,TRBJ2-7,TGTGCCAGCAGCTTGTCCTCGTACGAGCAGTACTTC,CASSLSSYEQYF
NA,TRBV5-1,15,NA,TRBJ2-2,TGCGCCAGCACCAGACTAGAAGGGGCCACCGGGGAGCTGTTTTTT,CASTRLEGATGELFF
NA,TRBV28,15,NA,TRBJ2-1,TGTGCCAGCCGTTACGGGAGCCCCTCCTACAATGAGCAGTTCTTC,CASRYGSPSYNEQFF
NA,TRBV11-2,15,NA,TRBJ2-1,TGTGCCAGCAGCTTAACCCCAGGATTTAACAATGAGCAGTTCTTC,CASSLTPGFNNEQFF
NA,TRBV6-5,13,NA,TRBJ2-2,TGTGCCAGCGAAAAGGGAAACACCGGGGAGCTGTTTTTT,CASEKGNTGELFF
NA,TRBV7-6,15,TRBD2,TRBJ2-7,TGTGCCAGCAGCTCGGGACTACCCAATACCTACGAGCAGTACTTC,CASSSGLPNTYEQYF
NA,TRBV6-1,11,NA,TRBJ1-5,TGTGCCAGTAATAGCAATCAGCCCCAGCATTTT,CASNSNQPQHF
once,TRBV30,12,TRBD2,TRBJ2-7,TGTGCCTGGAGTCCGACTAGCAACGAGCAGTACTTC,CAWSPTSNEQYF
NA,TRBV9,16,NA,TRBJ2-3,TGTGCCAGCAGCGTATCAGCAGGGGTTGGTGGCGATACGCAGTATTTT,CASSVSAGVGGDTQYF
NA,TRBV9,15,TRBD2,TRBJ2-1,TGTGCCAGCAGCGTTGGAGCGGGGGACCATAATGAGCAGTTCTTC,CASSVGAGDHNEQFF
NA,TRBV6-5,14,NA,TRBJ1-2,TGTGCCAGCAGTCGACGGACAGATAACTATGGCTACACCTTC,CASSRRTDNYGYTF
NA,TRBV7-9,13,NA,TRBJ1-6,TGTGCCAGCAGCTTAGAAGGGATGAGGGCCCTCCACTTT,CASSLEGMRALHF
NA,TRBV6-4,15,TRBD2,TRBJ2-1,TGTGCCAGCAGTGACGCAACTAGCGGGTACAATGAGCAGTTCTTC,CASSDATSGYNEQFF
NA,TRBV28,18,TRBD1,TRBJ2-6,TGTGCCAGCAGGATCGGGACAGGTCTTTACTCTGGGGCCAACGTCCTGACTTTC,CASRIGTGLYSGANVLTF
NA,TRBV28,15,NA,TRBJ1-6,TGTGCCAGCAGTAGCCCAGCGGGGCAGGGATCACCCCTCCACTTT,CASSSPAGQGSPLHF
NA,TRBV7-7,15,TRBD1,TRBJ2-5,TGTGCTAGCAGCTTAGGGGACAGGGGGTTTGAGACCCAGTACTTC,CASSLGDRGFETQYF
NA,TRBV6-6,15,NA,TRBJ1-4,TGTGCCAGCAGTTTGCAGTCCCTACCCACTGAAAAACTGTTTTTT,CASSLQSLPTEKLFF
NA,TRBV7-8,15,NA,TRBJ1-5,TGTGCCAGCAGCTACTCTCAGGGAGGCAATCAGCCCCAGCATTTT,CASSYSQGGNQPQHF
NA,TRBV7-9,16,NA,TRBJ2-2,TGTGCCAGCAGCTCAAGAGAAGACTCGAACACCGGGGAGCTGTTTTTT,CASSSREDSNTGELFF
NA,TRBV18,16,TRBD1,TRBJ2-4,TGTGCCAGCTCACCCGAAACAGGGGTAGCCAAAAACATTCAGTACTTC,CASSPETGVAKNIQYF
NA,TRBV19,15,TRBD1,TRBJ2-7,TGTGCCAGTAGTATAGGTAGGATGACAGGGGACGAGCAGTACTTC,CASSIGRMTGDEQYF
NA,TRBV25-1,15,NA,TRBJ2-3,TGTGCCAGCAGTGCGGGACTTCCAGCCGCAGATACGCAGTATTTT,CASSAGLPAADTQYF
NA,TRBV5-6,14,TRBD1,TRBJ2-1,TGTGCCAGCAGCAACCGGGACAGTTACAATGAGCAGTTCTTC,CASSNRDSYNEQFF
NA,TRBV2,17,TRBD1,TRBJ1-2,TGTGCCAGTACCCGACGGGGGCAGGGGGCACTAAACTATGGCTACACCTTC,CASTRRGQGALNYGYTF
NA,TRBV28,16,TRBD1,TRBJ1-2,TGTGCCAGCAGCCTGGGGACAGCCCTAAAGGTGTATGGCTACACCTTC,CASSLGTALKVYGYTF
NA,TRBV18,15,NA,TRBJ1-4,TGTGCCAGCTCACCGAGCCTAGGGGATAATGAAAAACTGTTTTTT,CASSPSLGDNEKLFF
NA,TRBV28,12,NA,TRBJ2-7,TGTGCCACCGACAGGAGCTCCTACGAGCAGTACTTC,CATDRSSYEQYF
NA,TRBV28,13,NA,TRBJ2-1,TGTGCCAGCAGTTTCGCCGCCCAGGATGAGCAGTTCTTC,CASSFAAQDEQFF
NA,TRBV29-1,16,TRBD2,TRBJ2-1,TGCAGCGTTGTTGGACTAGCGGGCCTATTCTACAATGAGCAGTTCTTC,CSVVGLAGLFYNEQFF
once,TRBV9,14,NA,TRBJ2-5,TGTGCCAGCAGCCCACAGGTAACCCAAGAGACCCAGTACTTC,CASSPQVTQETQYF
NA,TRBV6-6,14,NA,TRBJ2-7,TGTGCCAGCAGTTATACAGGGTCGGACTACGAGCAGTACTTC,CASSYTGSDYEQYF
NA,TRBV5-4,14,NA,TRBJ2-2,TGTGCCAGCGGGAGAACCGCGAACACCGGGGAGCTGTTTTTT,CASGRTANTGELFF
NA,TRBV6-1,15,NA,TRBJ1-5,TGTGCCAGCAGGAAACAGGGATTTGGCAATCAGCCCCAGCATTTT,CASRKQGFGNQPQHF
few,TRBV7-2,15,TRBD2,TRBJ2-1,TGTGCCAGCAGAAGACTAGCGGGAGATCGGAATGAGCAGTTCTTC,CASRRLAGDRNEQFF
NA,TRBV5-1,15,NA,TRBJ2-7,TGCGCCAGCAGCTTGGGGGCCCCCGGCCCCTACGAGCAGTACTTC,CASSLGAPGPYEQYF
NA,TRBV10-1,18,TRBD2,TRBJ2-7,TGCGCCAGCAGCCGGACTAAGGGACTAGCGGGGAGAGCCTACGAGCAGTACTTC,CASSRTKGLAGRAYEQYF
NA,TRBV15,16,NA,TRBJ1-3,TGTGCCACCAGCCGGACCGGGACGGACTCTGGAAACACCATATATTTT,CATSRTGTDSGNTIYF
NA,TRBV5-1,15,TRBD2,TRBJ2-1,TGCGCCAGCAGCTCCACTAGCGGGAACTACAATGAGCAGTTCTTC,CASSSTSGNYNEQFF
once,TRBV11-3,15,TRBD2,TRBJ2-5,TGTGCCAGCAGCTCGGGACTAGCCGGGCAAGAGACCCAGTACTTC,CASSSGLAGQETQYF
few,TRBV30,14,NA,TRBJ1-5,TGTGCCTGGAGTGTACTGGGTTCGGGTCAGCCCCAGCATTTT,CAWSVLGSGQPQHF
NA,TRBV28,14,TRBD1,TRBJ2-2,TGTGCCAGCACCACGACAGGGTCCACCGGGGAGCTGTTTTTT,CASTTTGSTGELFF
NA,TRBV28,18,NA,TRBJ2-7,TGTGCCAGCATCGCGGGATCTAGCATCGCCCCAAGTCGCTACGAGCAGTACTTC,CASIAGSSIAPSRYEQYF
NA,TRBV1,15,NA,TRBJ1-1,TGCACCAGCAGCCAAGAACAGGGGTCCAACACTGAAGCTTTCTTT,CTSSQEQGSNTEAFF
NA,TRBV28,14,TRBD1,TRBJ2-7,TGTGCCAGTAACAGACAGGGAAAAGACTACGAGCAGTACTTC,CASNRQGKDYEQYF
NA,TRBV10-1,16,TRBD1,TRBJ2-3,TGCGCCAGCAGTGAGTCCCGACAGGGTTACACAGATACGCAGTATTTT,CASSESRQGYTDTQYF
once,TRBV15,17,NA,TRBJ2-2,TGTGCCACCAGCAGGCGGGCGTGGGAGGCCCAAACCGGGGAGCTGTTTTTT,CATSRRAWEAQTGELFF
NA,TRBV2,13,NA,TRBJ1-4,TGTGCCAGCACCGGGGGGCCCGCCGAAAAACTGTTTTTT,CASTGGPAEKLFF
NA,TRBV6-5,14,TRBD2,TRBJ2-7,TGTGCCAGCAGCCGGCCTAGCGGGAGGAACGAGCAGTACTTC,CASSRPSGRNEQYF